This TCR beta chain comes out of a study of CD8 T cells in ankylosing spondylitis. General study results and limits: Characteristic, it appeared, of ankylosing spondylitis blood was a TCR beta motif of eight highly homologous variants.

CDR3 length: 14 residues. The V segment lost 7 bases and the J segment 9 bases; nucleotides outside the gene matches: 13. CDR1 and CDR2 (germline): LGHDT, YNNKEL (reference sequence). Comment on this clonotype: The antigen is not known.

Library preparation for TCR beta used quantitative 5'-RACE with molecular barcodes. TCRdb re-called the 5' RACE reads through MiXCR, storing one row per CDR3 protein. The sample lists 500,000 to 550,000 distinct CDR3 sequences, roughly 13% occurring once. Sequencing was performed on blood, either unsorted or a sorted T cell fraction (not recorded which). This clonotype originated in a male donor with ankylosing spondylitis. The chain has TRBV3-1 and TRBJ2-3; TRBD2 matches 7 bases. Here the CDR3 reads CASTQLAPEGTQYF. The CDR3 bases are TGTGCCAGCACTCAACTAGCGCCAGAGGGAACGCAGTATTTT.